The T cell receptor (beta chain) described here comes from a study of T cell clusters in autoimmune cytopenias. This clonotype is deemed medium-sized by its frequency. TRB rearrangements were amplified by touch-down multiplex PCR with mixed TRB-A/B primers. TCRdb reprocessed the multiplex PCR reads and keeps a single row for each CDR3 protein, giving no DNA. The sample has 450 to 600 distinct CDR3 sequences. The CDR3 covers 21 residues. Looked up from germline, CDR1 is LGHNA and CDR2 is YNFKEQ. TRB amplification used 250 ng of peripheral blood genomic DNA. The J gene is TRBJ2-3, the V gene TRBV4-2; TCRdb gives TRBD2 as the D gene, but with no DNA this cannot be confirmed. This sequence was found in a human donor with an autoimmune cytopenia or autoimmune hepatitis (not recorded which). Sequenced sample: peripheral blood. CDR3 sequence: CASSQEGAGLAGASSTDTQYF.